This T cell receptor beta chain was sequenced for a study of blood T cell repertoires in COVID-19. Here immunoSEQ multiplex PCR was the method, and the copy in TCRdb shows in-frame clones only, minus some. The sample includes about 270,000 clones, roughly 80% seen only once; the top ten take about 1.5%. The CDR3 has 14 amino acids. Germline values: CDR1 KGHSH, CDR2 LQKENI. J was trimmed by 7 bases and V by 8 bases; bases with no gene match: 7. The origin of this receptor is a human donor with COVID-19, enrolled during active disease. The donor label of this sample is uncertain. This chain uses TRBV18 with TRBJ1-4; 10 positions match TRBD1. The sequencing input was peripheral blood. The CDR3 reads CASKPGQGSEKLFF. The CDR3 DNA follows: TGTGCCAGCAAGCCGGGACAGGGGAGTGAAAAACTGTTTTTT.